This TCR beta chain was retrieved from a study of blood T cell repertoires in COVID-19. In the authors' methods: Reference gene primer amplification in the assay estimated nucleated cell counts. Produced via immunoSEQ multiplex PCR; TCRdb's table is partial and in-frame only. V, J and clone size reflect that table, while D and trimming were determined from the DNA. Among 190,000 or so clones, 80% to 85% were seen once, and the ten largest hold 7.5%. The germline gives CDR1 KGHDR, CDR2 SFDVKD. The CDR3 is 13 amino acids. Trimming cost V 4 bases and J 10 bases; bases outside gene matches: 7. Living in 20 to 30 US areas, the participants were between roughly 18 and 90 years of age. For recovered donors of Cohort 3, there were two negative PCRs, clearance, or symptom resolution.

The rearrangement links TRBV24-1 to TRBJ1-1; 8 bases are shared with TRBD1. This TCR came from a man aged 35 to 55 who had recovered from COVID-19. Input material: PBMCs or T cells enriched from blood (not recorded which). CDR3 region: CATSEQGTGLAFF. The DNA for the CDR3 is TGTGCCACCAGTGAACAAGGGACAGGACTAGCTTTCTTT.